Listed below are T cell receptor beta chains from one sample, sequenced in a study of blood T cells in healthy people across ages. TCRdb reanalysed the 5' RACE reads using MiXCR and keeps one entry per CDR3 protein. The data hold approximately 780,000 distinct CDR3 sequences, with approximately 24% observed a single time. The same data also went into a second study, on T cells of mothers and their children.

Specimen: blood. All receptors come from a boy aged 10-17 years in good health. CDR3s include the opening cysteine and the closing phenylalanine or tryptophan. A D gene is named only where the DNA matches it firmly. Clone size is stated in some rows and not others, as once, few, many or a class when expanded.

v_gene	j_gene	d_gene	abundance	CDR3aa	CDR3nt
TRBV20-1	TRBJ2-7	TRBD2	.	CSARDPRRGGEQYF	TGCAGTGCTAGAGACCCTCGGCGCGGGGGGGAGCAGTACTTC
TRBV28	TRBJ2-5	.	.	CAGSLRKETQYF	TGTGCCGGCAGTTTACGCAAAGAGACCCAGTACTTC
TRBV5-1	TRBJ2-7	.	.	CASSLEGVGSEQYF	TGCGCCAGCAGCTTGGAGGGGGTAGGATCCGAGCAGTACTTC
TRBV12-3/TRBV12-4	TRBJ1-2	TRBD1	few	CASSRTGVYGYTF	TGTGCCAGCAGTCGTACAGGGGTCTATGGCTACACCTTC
TRBV15	TRBJ2-7	.	few	CATSRDAGQTSF	TGTGCCACCAGCAGGGATGCGGGACAGACGTCCTTC
TRBV25-1	TRBJ1-1	.	once	CASSDARPEAFF	TGTGCCAGCAGTGATGCCCGACCTGAAGCTTTCTTT
TRBV25-1	TRBJ1-1	.	few	CASSVTGTFEAFF	TGTGCCAGCAGTGTTACCGGGACATTTGAAGCTTTCTTT
TRBV7-9	TRBJ2-5	.	.	CASSLFGGVGETQYF	TGTGCCAGCAGCTTATTTGGGGGTGTTGGAGAGACCCAGTACTTC
TRBV28	TRBJ2-5	TRBD1	many	CASSQGQGAFETQYF	TGTGCCAGCAGTCAGGGACAGGGGGCGTTTGAGACCCAGTACTTC
TRBV15	TRBJ2-5	.	once	CATSRVNGETQYF	TGTGCCACCAGCAGAGTAAACGGCGAGACCCAGTACTTC